The next 32 T cell receptor beta chains were all read from a single sample in a study of human T cells and chemical hapten exposure. The time point is: patch test 2, 6 weeks after DPC sensitization. Specified treatment: therapeutic diphenylcyclopropenone sensitization with weekly scalp DPC. Each CDR3 protein gets one entry after TCRdb re-called the RACE reads with MiXCR. The sample holds around 99,000 distinct CDR3 sequences, 9.2% seen once. The sequencing here drew on whole blood, taken in connection with sensitization to the hapten diphenylcyclopropenone (DPC). The receptors here all came from a woman aged 40 to 50 with alopecia areata. Some clones in this sample may be carry-over from other donors' samples.

This clonotype was found a few times. This rearrangement joins TRBV4-3 to TRBJ2-1; 8 bases fit TRBD1. Germline values: CDR1 LGHNA, CDR2 YSLEER. The CDR3 sequence is 20 residues long. The V gene end was trimmed by 0 bases and the J gene end by 0 bases; junction bases not matched to a gene: 13. CDR3 DNA: TGCGCCAGCAGCCAAGATTGGGACAGGCGATTTACGACCTCCTACAATGAGCAGTTCTTC. The encoded protein is CASSQDWDRRFTTSYNEQFF.

Points on this clonotype: A much larger clone lies one base from this, so it may be a read error. V gene TRBV18 combines with J gene TRBJ1-4, with D perhaps TRBD1 (6 bases). The CDR3 spans 15 residues. Germline CDR1 KGHSH, CDR2 LQKENI. Trimming removed 3 bases from V and 8 bases from J, with 16 bases in between. CDR3 nucleotides: TGTGCCAGCTCACCCTTCGGGGGGGCTCGGGAAAAACTGTTTTTT. It translates to CASSPFGGAREKLFF.

This clonotype has a count of ten or more. V gene TRBV24-1 combines with J gene TRBJ2-1; D is ambiguous. Germline lookup yields CDR1 KGHDR and CDR2 SFDVKD. The V and J ends lost 4 bases and 2 bases respectively, with 5 bases between them. CDR3 length equals 13 residues. The CDR3 region has the DNA TGTGCCACCAGTGAAAGGGCCTACAATGAGCAGTTCTTC. It is translated as CATSERAYNEQFF.

Ten or more counts support this clonotype. The chain joins TRBV9 to TRBJ2-3, with D perhaps TRBD1 (5 bases). V dropped 4 bases and J dropped 6 bases, with 18 bases sitting between them. This CDR3 has 15 residues. CDR1 is SGDLS, CDR2 YYNGEE, per germline. CDR3 sequence (DNA): TGTGCCAGCAGCAAGAATGAGTGGGGCGGCGATACGCAGTATTTT. This sequence encodes CASSKNEWGGDTQYF.

In this sample, this clonotype turned up a few times. This chain uses TRBV20-1 with TRBJ1-4; 7 bases fit TRBD1. The CDR3 runs to 13 residues. The V gene's germline CDR1 is DFQATT and CDR2 SNEGSKA (reference sequence). J was trimmed by 5 bases and V by 4 bases; bases with no gene match: 4. CDR3 sequence reads: CSAMGTVNEKLFF. The CDR3 DNA reads TGCAGTGCTATGGGGACAGTCAATGAAAAACTGTTTTTT.

In this sample, this clonotype turned up a few times. V gene TRBV29-1 combines with J gene TRBJ1-6; a weak D match, TRBD1 (5 bases). The CDR3 spans 14 residues. From germline, CDR1 is SQVTM and CDR2 ANQGSEA. V lost 5 bases to trimming and J lost 7 bases, with 15 bases between them. The CDR3 reads CSVSSGTGNSPLHF. CDR3 nucleotides: TGCAGCGTTTCCTCCGGGACGGGAAATTCACCCCTCCACTTT. The entire variable domain, with the rest obtained from reference TRBV29-1 and TRBJ1-6, is as follows: SAVISQKPSRDICQRGTSLTIQCQVDSQVTMMFWYRQQPGQSLTLIATANQGSEATYESGFVIDKFPISRPNLTFSTLTVSNMSPEDSSIYLCSVSSGTGNSPLHFGNGTRLTVT.

This clonotype turned up a few times. The rearrangement links TRBV27 to TRBJ1-1; TRBD1 might be the D (6 bases). Germline V gene data show CDR1 as MNHEY and CDR2 as SMNVEV (reference sequence). V was trimmed by 3 bases and J by 4 bases, leaving 12 bases between them. The CDR3 contains 14 residues. The CDR3 sequence is CASSFRRGATEAFF. The CDR3 DNA follows: TGTGCCAGCAGTTTTCGCAGGGGCGCCACTGAAGCTTTCTTT.

In its sample, this clonotype was seen many times. The rearrangement links TRBV7-2 to TRBJ2-1; D is unresolved. The CDR3 is 14 residues long. The germline gives CDR1 SGHTA, CDR2 FQGNSA. V was trimmed by 4 bases and J by 4 bases, leaving 11 bases between them. This chain's CDR3 is CASSSLWSYNEQFF. The CDR3 nucleotides read TGTGCCAGCAGCTCGCTTTGGTCGTACAATGAGCAGTTCTTC.

This clonotype was counted between two and nine times. V is TRBV19 and J is TRBJ1-5; maybe TRBD1 (6 bases). The germline V gene has CDR1 LNHDA and CDR2 SQIVND (reference sequence). CDR3 length: 16 residues. V was pared by 5 bases and J by 4 bases, with 18 bases between. CDR3 DNA: TGTGCCAGTAGTCCCACGGGGGCTCCCGAAAATCAGCCCCAGCATTTT. Its translation: CASSPTGAPENQPQHF.

This clonotype was counted at least ten times. V usage is TRBV6-1 and J usage is TRBJ2-2; D unresolved. V was trimmed by 6 bases and J by 0 bases, leaving 11 bases between them. Germline CDR1 and CDR2: MNHNS and SASEGT. The CDR3 covers 15 residues. The CDR3: CASSPLTTNTGELFF. The DNA of the CDR3 is TGTGCCAGCAGCCCTTTAACAACGAACACCGGGGAGCTGTTTTTT.

V and J are TRBV4-3 and TRBJ1-2; no firm D call. The V end was cut by 0 bases, the J end by 4 bases, with 12 bases between. CDR1 is LGHNA and CDR2 is YSLEER in the germline V gene. The CDR3 totals 15 residues. The CDR3 loop is CASSQEATDIYGYTF. The DNA for the CDR3 is TGCGCCAGCAGCCAAGAAGCGACGGATATCTATGGCTACACCTTC.

At least ten counts were recorded for this clonotype. The chain uses TRBV19 and TRBJ2-3; 9 nucleotides line up with TRBD2. CDR3 size: 18 residues. V dropped 2 bases and J dropped 2; count of bases not matched to a gene: 11. Germline CDR1 is LNHDA and CDR2 is SQIVND (reference sequence). CDR3 protein: CASSIILRAGGTTDTQYF. The CDR3 DNA follows: TGTGCCAGTAGTATAATCCTTCGAGCGGGGGGAACCACAGATACGCAGTATTTT.

This clonotype came up many times. This CDR3 is CASSSGQHYEQYF. CDR3 nucleotides: TGTGCCAGCAGCTCGGGACAGCACTACGAGCAGTACTTC. The rearrangement uses TRBV7-9 and TRBJ2-7; 7 positions agree with TRBD1. CDR1 SEHNR and CDR2 FQNEAQ come from the germline V gene (reference sequence). CDR3 length: 13 amino acids. The V segment lost 4 bases and the J segment 3 bases; nucleotides outside the gene matches: 3.

The chain has TRBV7-2 and TRBJ2-3; D remains ambiguous. The germline V gene has CDR1 SGHTA and CDR2 FQGNSA. V lost 6 bases to trimming and J lost 2 bases, with 9 bases between them. The CDR3 contains 13 residues. CDR3 region: CASRRINTDTQYF. The CDR3, as DNA: TGTGCCAGCAGACGTATTAACACAGATACGCAGTATTTT. Filled out from reference TRBV7-2 and TRBJ2-3, the complete variable domain reads GAGVSQSPSNKVTEKGKDVELRCDPISGHTALYWYRQSLGQGLEFLIYFQGNSAPDKSGLPSDRFSAERTGGSVSTLTIQRTQQEDSAVYLCASRRINTDTQYFGPGTRLTVL.

This rearrangement joins TRBV20-1 to TRBJ1-1, with 8 bases aligning to TRBD1. In germline, CDR1 is DFQATT, CDR2 SNEGSKA (reference sequence). The CDR3 totals 13 residues. The V and J ends lost 5 bases and 7 bases, in that order; junction bases with no gene match: 9. The CDR3 sequence: CSAGTGRTNEAFF. For the CDR3, the DNA is TGCAGTGCTGGGACAGGACGGACAAATGAAGCTTTCTTT.

This clonotype has a count of ten or more. This chain joins TRBV7-9 and TRBJ2-7; weak D call: TRBD1 (5 bases). This CDR3 comprises 16 residues. Germline-derived CDR1 and CDR2 are SEHNR and FQNEAQ (reference sequence). V lost 1 base to trimming and J lost 3 bases, with 16 bases between them. CDR3 bases: TGTGCCAGCAGCTTAGAAAGTTGGCAGGGTTACTACGAGCAGTACTTC. Residues: CASSLESWQGYYEQYF. The full variable domain, completed using reference TRBV7-9 and TRBJ2-7, is DTGVSQNPRHKITKRGQNVTFRCDPISEHNRLYWYRQTLGQGPEFLTYFQNEAQLEKSRLLSDRFSAERPKGSFSTLEIQRTEQGDSAMYLCASSLESWQGYYEQYFGPGTRLTVT.

V is TRBV20-1 and J is TRBJ2-1; D call uncertain. This CDR3 has 15 amino acids. Germline CDR1 is DFQATT and CDR2 is SNEGSKA (reference sequence). The ends were cut back, 1 base at V and 2 bases at J, with 12 bases in the middle. CDR3 nucleotides: TGCAGTGCTAGAGCTGGAGATAGCACCTACAATGAGCAGTTCTTC. Its translation is CSARAGDSTYNEQFF.

Concerning this clonotype: Its ends do not fully match the called genes, so a read error is possible. The chain couples TRBV20-1 to TRBJ2-7; TRBD1 is a possible D gene (5 bases). This CDR3 comprises 13 residues. Per the germline V gene, CDR1 is DFQATT and CDR2 is SNEGSKA (reference sequence). CDR3 coding DNA: TGCAGAGCTAGGGATGCAGGGCTGTACGAGCAGTACTTC. It translates to CRARDAGLYEQYF.

This clonotype was recorded many times. This chain joins TRBV4-3 and TRBJ2-5, with D unresolved. The germline CDR1 and CDR2 sequences are LGHNA and YSLEER. Trimming took off 0 bases at V and 3 bases at J, with 5 bases between the two ends. The length of the CDR3 is 13 residues. CDR3 protein: CASSQDFKETQYF. The CDR3 DNA sequence: TGCGCCAGCAGCCAAGATTTTAAAGAGACCCAGTACTTC.

V gene TRBV5-6 combines with J gene TRBJ2-3; D remains ambiguous. The germline gives CDR1 SGHDT, CDR2 YYEEEE. The CDR3 length is 13 residues. Trimming cost V 4 bases and J 8 bases, with 14 bases left between them. The CDR3, as DNA: TGTGCCAGCAGCATTCCTTCGGTTTCTACGCAGTATTTT. Translating gives CASSIPSVSTQYF.

The table lists this clonotype with a few counts. The rearrangement joins TRBV7-2 to TRBJ1-2, with a tentative D call TRBD1 (5 bases). The CDR3 sequence is 14 residues long. CDR1 is SGHTA and CDR2 is FQGNSA in the germline V gene. Between the trimmed V and J ends, which lost 1 base and 8 bases, there was a span of 14 bases. CDR3 in DNA: TGTGCCAGCAGCTTAGTCGTAGGGACGTCCGGCTACACCTTC. Translation gives CASSLVVGTSGYTF.

This clonotype was detected many times. The chain employs TRBV4-3 and TRBJ1-1; unclear D gene. Germline CDR1 reads LGHNA; CDR2 reads YSLEER. The V end was cut by 3 bases, the J end by 2 bases, with 4 bases between. The CDR3 has 12 residues. The CDR3 DNA follows: TGCGCCAGCAGCCACTTCAACACTGAAGCTTTCTTT. It translates to CASSHFNTEAFF.

The CDR3 DNA follows: TGTGCCAGCAGTTGGCTAGCGGGGGGGCCTGGCACAGATACGCAGTATTTT. Translation: CASSWLAGGPGTDTQYF. The chain employs TRBV28 and TRBJ2-3, with 12 bases aligning to TRBD2. The trim removed 4 bases at V and 1 base at J, leaving 6 bases unmatched. The length of the CDR3 is 17 residues. CDR1 and CDR2 (germline): MDHEN, SYDVKM.

This clonotype was observed a few times. The V gene is TRBV11-2, the J gene TRBJ1-1, with D perhaps matching TRBD1 (5 bases). The CDR3 sequence is 16 residues long. V lost 3 bases to trimming and J lost 0 bases, with 14 bases between them. The V gene's germline CDR1 is SGHAT and CDR2 FQNNGV. The CDR3 here is CASSFPKGAMNTEAFF. The CDR3 DNA reads TGTGCCAGCAGCTTTCCTAAAGGGGCAATGAACACTGAAGCTTTCTTT.

The rearrangement joins TRBV18 to TRBJ1-6; D is uncertain. V was shortened by 3 bases and J by 4 bases, with 13 bases between the two germline ends. Germline lookup yields CDR1 KGHSH and CDR2 LQKENI. This CDR3 contains 16 residues. The CDR3 is CASSPTTFRYNSPLHF. The CDR3 region has the DNA TGTGCCAGCTCACCGACTACTTTCAGATATAATTCACCCCTCCACTTT.

This clonotype was found a few times. The V call is TRBV18, the J call TRBJ2-3, with 8 bases that match TRBD2. The ends lost 3 bases at V and 6 bases at J; junction bases unmatched: 8. Germline V gives CDR1 KGHSH, CDR2 LQKENI. This CDR3 contains 15 residues. CDR3 DNA sequence: TGTGCCAGCTCACCTTCCGTGACTAGCGAGGATACGCAGTATTTT. Translating gives CASSPSVTSEDTQYF.

There are many counts of this clonotype. The chain recombines TRBV29-1 with TRBJ1-1; D is perhaps TRBD1 (6 bases). The V end was cut by 4 bases, the J end by 4 bases, with 16 bases between. The CDR3 is 14 residues long. CDR1 and CDR2 from the germline V gene are SQVTM and ANQGSEA. CDR3 sequence (DNA): TGCAGCGTTGCAGGACAGTCAATGGGCACTGAAGCTTTCTTT. Amino acid sequence: CSVAGQSMGTEAFF.

This clonotype has at least ten counts. V and J are TRBV5-4 and TRBJ2-7, with D possibly matching TRBD1 (5 bases). There are 14 residues in the CDR3. CDR1 and CDR2 (germline): SGHNT, YYREEE (reference sequence). Trimming cost V 0 bases and J 4 bases, with 11 bases left between them. CDR3 sequence (DNA): TGTGCCAGCAGCTTGGTAGGGGCTGGGTACGAGCAGTACTTC. Translating it yields CASSLVGAGYEQYF.

This clonotype was seen many times. J is TRBJ2-3 and V is TRBV4-1; D gene ambiguous. V lost 0 bases, J lost 0 bases, and 13 bases lay in between. This CDR3 is built from 17 residues. Germline values: CDR1 MGHRA, CDR2 YSYEKL. The CDR3 region has the DNA TGCGCCAGCAGCCAAGATCGCCAGCCTTCTAGCACAGATACGCAGTATTTT. Translation gives CASSQDRQPSSTDTQYF.

This clonotype was counted ten times or more. The chain has TRBV2 and TRBJ1-6, with TRBD1 identical over 7 bases. V lost 4 bases and J lost 1; bases outside the gene matches: 7. Germline V gene sequence: CDR1 SNHLY, CDR2 FYNNEI. This CDR3 region has 17 residues. CDR3 in amino acids: CASSARQGGSYNSPLHF. In nucleotides, the CDR3 is TGTGCCAGCAGTGCTAGACAGGGAGGATCCTATAATTCACCCCTCCACTTT.

This clonotype was seen ten or more times. The V call is TRBV7-6, the J call TRBJ2-3, with 12 bases that match TRBD2. The CDR3 covers 17 residues. Trimming cost V 5 bases and J 2 bases; bases outside gene matches: 8. Germline lookup yields CDR1 SGHVS and CDR2 FNYEAQ. CDR3 loop: CASSPRLAGANTDTQYF. The DNA of the CDR3 is TGTGCCAGCAGCCCTAGACTAGCGGGAGCGAACACAGATACGCAGTATTTT.

This clonotype was recorded many times. The chain has TRBV7-2 and TRBJ2-1; no clear D gene. V lost 4 bases and J lost 7, with 11 bases in between. The length of the CDR3 is 13 residues. CDR1 and CDR2 (germline): SGHTA, FQGNSA. For the CDR3, the DNA is TGTGCCAGCAGCTATCCCGGGTCGAATGAGCAGTTCTTC. Translation: CASSYPGSNEQFF.